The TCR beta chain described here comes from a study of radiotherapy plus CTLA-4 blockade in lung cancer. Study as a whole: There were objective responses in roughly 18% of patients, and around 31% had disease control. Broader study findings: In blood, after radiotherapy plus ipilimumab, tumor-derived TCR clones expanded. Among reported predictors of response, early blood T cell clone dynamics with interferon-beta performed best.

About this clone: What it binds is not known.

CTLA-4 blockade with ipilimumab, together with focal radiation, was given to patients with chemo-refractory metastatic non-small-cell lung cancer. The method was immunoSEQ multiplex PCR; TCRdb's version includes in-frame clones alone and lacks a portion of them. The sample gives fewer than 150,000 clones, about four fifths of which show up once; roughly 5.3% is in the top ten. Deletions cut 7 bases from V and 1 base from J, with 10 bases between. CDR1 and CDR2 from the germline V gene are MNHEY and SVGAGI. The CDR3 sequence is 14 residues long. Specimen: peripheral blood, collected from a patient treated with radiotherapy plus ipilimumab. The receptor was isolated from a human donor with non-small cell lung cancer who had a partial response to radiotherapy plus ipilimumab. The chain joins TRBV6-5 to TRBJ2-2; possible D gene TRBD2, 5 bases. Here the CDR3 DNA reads TGTGCCAGCATCAAAAGCGGGAACACCGGGGAGCTGTTTTTT. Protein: CASIKSGNTGELFF.